The rows below give T cell receptor beta chains drawn from one sample of a study of human T cells and chemical hapten exposure. MiXCR, applied by TCRdb to the RACE reads, yields one record per CDR3 protein. The sample shows roughly 360,000 distinct CDR3 sequences, about 4.4% of them seen only once. Source: whole blood, taken in connection with sensitization to the hapten diphenylcyclopropenone (DPC). The receptors derive from a woman in her 50s with alopecia areata. Some clones in this sample may be carry-over from other donors' samples. Both conserved end residues are part of each CDR3. Fields, in order: V gene, clone size, D gene, CDR3 length, J gene, CDR3 DNA, CDR3 protein. A D gene is named only where the DNA matches it firmly. Some rows mark clone size as missing; the rest say once, few, many or name a class of expanded clone.

v_gene: TRBV7-9; abundance: many; d_gene: .; len: 16; j_gene: TRBJ2-7; CDR3nt: TGTGCCAGCAGTTCTCACGCGGCGATCAGCTCCTACGAGCAGTACTTC; CDR3aa: CASSSHAAISSYEQYF
v_gene: TRBV6-2/TRBV6-3; abundance: few; d_gene: TRBD2; len: 17; j_gene: TRBJ2-1; CDR3nt: TGTGCCAGCAGTTACCGACCGACTAGCGGGAGGGCCGATGAGCAGTTCTTC; CDR3aa: CASSYRPTSGRADEQFF
v_gene: TRBV4-3; abundance: many; d_gene: .; len: 15; j_gene: TRBJ2-5; CDR3nt: TGCGCCAGCAGCCAAGATCTCGGACCCATGGAGACCCAGTACTTC; CDR3aa: CASSQDLGPMETQYF
v_gene: TRBV6-5; abundance: many; d_gene: TRBD2; len: 16; j_gene: TRBJ2-1; CDR3nt: TGTGCCAGCAGTTACTCGGGACTAGCGGGAATTAATGAGCAGTTCTTC; CDR3aa: CASSYSGLAGINEQFF
v_gene: TRBV3-1; abundance: .; d_gene: .; len: 14; j_gene: TRBJ1-2; CDR3nt: TGTGCCAGCAGCCAAGTTGGTCAGGGAGATGGCTACACCTTC; CDR3aa: CASSQVGQGDGYTF
v_gene: TRBV7-3; abundance: many; d_gene: .; len: 14; j_gene: TRBJ1-3; CDR3nt: TGTGCCAGCAGCTTAGCCCCACCTGGAAACACCATATATTTT; CDR3aa: CASSLAPPGNTIYF
v_gene: TRBV6-5; abundance: few; d_gene: TRBD1; len: 16; j_gene: TRBJ2-3; CDR3nt: TGTGCCAGCAGTTACTCGGCCGGGACAGGCACAGATACGCAGTATTTT; CDR3aa: CASSYSAGTGTDTQYF
v_gene: TRBV7-9; abundance: few; d_gene: .; len: 13; j_gene: TRBJ2-7; CDR3nt: TGTGCCAGCAGCTTAGTCCAGACCTACGAGCAGTACTTC; CDR3aa: CASSLVQTYEQYF
v_gene: TRBV5-1; abundance: many; d_gene: TRBD1; len: 15; j_gene: TRBJ1-2; CDR3nt: TGCGCCAGCAGCCCGCGCCGGGACAGCGAAAATGGCTACACCTTC; CDR3aa: CASSPRRDSENGYTF
v_gene: TRBV7-2; abundance: many; d_gene: .; len: 13; j_gene: TRBJ2-5; CDR3nt: TGTGCCAGCAGCATTAGCGGGACAGCGACCCAGTACTTC; CDR3aa: CASSISGTATQYF
v_gene: TRBV7-9; abundance: few; d_gene: .; len: 14; j_gene: TRBJ1-1; CDR3nt: TGTGCCAGCAGCCAGACACTGGTGAACACTGAAGCTTTCTTT; CDR3aa: CASSQTLVNTEAFF
v_gene: TRBV12-3/TRBV12-4; abundance: .; d_gene: TRBD1; len: 13; j_gene: TRBJ1-5; CDR3nt: TGTGCCAGCAGGACAGGGGTAAATCAGCCCCAGCATTTT; CDR3aa: CASRTGVNQPQHF
v_gene: TRBV6-4; abundance: many; d_gene: .; len: 15; j_gene: TRBJ2-1; CDR3nt: TGTGCCAGCAGTGACTCCATTCAAGGATCCAATGAGCAGTTCTTC; CDR3aa: CASSDSIQGSNEQFF
v_gene: TRBV25-1; abundance: few; d_gene: .; len: 12; j_gene: TRBJ1-2; CDR3nt: TGTGCCAGCAGTGAATGGACTGATGGCTACACCTTC; CDR3aa: CASSEWTDGYTF
v_gene: TRBV6-2/TRBV6-3; abundance: many; d_gene: .; len: 15; j_gene: TRBJ2-5; CDR3nt: TGTGCCAGCAGACACCCTTCACGGTACCCAGAGACCCAGTACTTC; CDR3aa: CASRHPSRYPETQYF
v_gene: TRBV28; abundance: many; d_gene: .; len: 14; j_gene: TRBJ2-7; CDR3nt: TGTGCCAGCAGTTGGACCCGGAGCTCCTACGAGCAGTACTTC; CDR3aa: CASSWTRSSYEQYF
v_gene: TRBV29-1; abundance: .; d_gene: TRBD1; len: 15; j_gene: TRBJ1-5; CDR3nt: TGCAGCGGGACGACAGGGACTGGAAGCAATCAGCCCCAGCATTTT; CDR3aa: CSGTTGTGSNQPQHF
v_gene: TRBV18; abundance: .; d_gene: .; len: 15; j_gene: TRBJ1-1; CDR3nt: TGTGCCAGCTCACCTCTCATGGAGCGGAACACTGAAGCTTTCTTT; CDR3aa: CASSPLMERNTEAFF
v_gene: TRBV6-2/TRBV6-3; abundance: few; d_gene: .; len: 18; j_gene: TRBJ2-1; CDR3nt: TGTGCCAGCAGTTACTCGATAGACTTTCCTAGCTCCTACAATGAGCAGTTCTTC; CDR3aa: CASSYSIDFPSSYNEQFF
v_gene: TRBV20-1; abundance: few; d_gene: TRBD1; len: 16; j_gene: TRBJ1-5; CDR3nt: TGCAGTGCTATACGACAGGGGGGGGCAAGCAATCAGCCCCAGCATTTT; CDR3aa: CSAIRQGGASNQPQHF
v_gene: TRBV12-3/TRBV12-4; abundance: many; d_gene: TRBD2; len: 16; j_gene: TRBJ2-4; CDR3nt: TGTGCCAGCAGTACACTAGCGGGAGGGTCAAAAAACATTCAGTACTTC; CDR3aa: CASSTLAGGSKNIQYF
v_gene: TRBV28; abundance: many; d_gene: .; len: 15; j_gene: TRBJ2-7; CDR3nt: TGTGCCAGCAGCTCTATCCTGGCAGGGACCAACGAGCAGTACTTC; CDR3aa: CASSSILAGTNEQYF
v_gene: TRBV7-9; abundance: many; d_gene: .; len: 15; j_gene: TRBJ1-5; CDR3nt: TGTGCCAGCAGTTCAGGGCCCCTGGGTTATCAGCCCCAGCATTTT; CDR3aa: CASSSGPLGYQPQHF
v_gene: TRBV20-1; abundance: .; d_gene: TRBD2; len: 16; j_gene: TRBJ2-3; CDR3nt: TGCAGTGCTAGAGTTGCTAGCGGGGGGTGGGCAGATACGCAGTATTTT; CDR3aa: CSARVASGGWADTQYF
v_gene: TRBV5-6; abundance: many; d_gene: TRBD1; len: 14; j_gene: TRBJ2-3; CDR3nt: TGTGCCAGCAGCCCGGACAGGGAAACAGATACGCAGTATTTT; CDR3aa: CASSPDRETDTQYF
v_gene: TRBV2; abundance: many; d_gene: TRBD2; len: 13; j_gene: TRBJ2-7; CDR3nt: TGTGCCAGCAGTGTACTAGCGGGAGGCGAGCAGTACTTC; CDR3aa: CASSVLAGGEQYF
v_gene: TRBV6-2/TRBV6-3; abundance: many; d_gene: .; len: 16; j_gene: TRBJ2-5; CDR3nt: TGTGCCAGCAGTTTAGGACCGATGCGCGGGCCAGAGACCCAGTACTTC; CDR3aa: CASSLGPMRGPETQYF
v_gene: TRBV4-1; abundance: few; d_gene: .; len: 15; j_gene: TRBJ2-3; CDR3nt: TGCGCCAGCAGCCAAGGATTCGGCCCGCGGGATACGCAGTATTTT; CDR3aa: CASSQGFGPRDTQYF
v_gene: TRBV4-2; abundance: many; d_gene: TRBD2; len: 16; j_gene: TRBJ2-3; CDR3nt: TGTGCCAGCAGCCCGGGACTAGCGGGAGGGCCAGATACGCAGTATTTT; CDR3aa: CASSPGLAGGPDTQYF
v_gene: TRBV27; abundance: many; d_gene: .; len: 13; j_gene: TRBJ2-7; CDR3nt: TGTGCCAGCAGTTTATGGGGCCCCTACGAGCAGTACTTC; CDR3aa: CASSLWGPYEQYF
v_gene: TRBV12-3/TRBV12-4; abundance: few; d_gene: TRBD1; len: 14; j_gene: TRBJ2-1; CDR3nt: TGTGCCAGCAGTTATTGGACAGGGTTAAATGAGCAGTTCTTC; CDR3aa: CASSYWTGLNEQFF
v_gene: TRBV12-3/TRBV12-4; abundance: many; d_gene: TRBD1; len: 16; j_gene: TRBJ2-1; CDR3nt: TGTGCCAGCAGTTTAGAAGGGTCGACAGGGTACAATGAGCAGTTCTTC; CDR3aa: CASSLEGSTGYNEQFF
v_gene: TRBV20-1; abundance: few; d_gene: .; len: 16; j_gene: TRBJ2-1; CDR3nt: TGCAGTGCTAGAGACATCGCTAGAACCCAAGCAAATGAGCAGTTCTTC; CDR3aa: CSARDIARTQANEQFF
v_gene: TRBV18; abundance: .; d_gene: TRBD2; len: 16; j_gene: TRBJ2-3; CDR3nt: TGTGCCAGCTCACCCGGACTAGTCCCTAGCACAGATACGCAGTATTTT; CDR3aa: CASSPGLVPSTDTQYF
v_gene: TRBV24-1; abundance: .; d_gene: .; len: 14; j_gene: TRBJ2-3; CDR3nt: TGTGCCACCAGTGATTTGGGGACCGCAGATACGCAGTATTTT; CDR3aa: CATSDLGTADTQYF
v_gene: TRBV6-5; abundance: .; d_gene: .; len: 15; j_gene: TRBJ1-5; CDR3nt: TGTGCCAGCAGGAAAGGTACACAAAGCAATCAGCCCCAGCATTTT; CDR3aa: CASRKGTQSNQPQHF
v_gene: TRBV30; abundance: few; d_gene: .; len: 12; j_gene: TRBJ2-1; CDR3nt: TGTGCCTGGCGGGGGAGGAGGGATGAGCAGTTCTTC; CDR3aa: CAWRGRRDEQFF
v_gene: TRBV9; abundance: .; d_gene: .; len: 15; j_gene: TRBJ2-1; CDR3nt: TGTGCCAGCAGCGTAGAGCCAGCCTCCTACAATGAGCAGTTCTTC; CDR3aa: CASSVEPASYNEQFF
v_gene: TRBV4-1; abundance: many; d_gene: .; len: 14; j_gene: TRBJ1-1; CDR3nt: TGCGCCAGCAGCCAGATAGGGCTAAACACTGAAGCTTTCTTT; CDR3aa: CASSQIGLNTEAFF
v_gene: TRBV28; abundance: few; d_gene: .; len: 15; j_gene: TRBJ2-1; CDR3nt: TGTGCCAGCAGTTCTCGCGGCCAGACCCACAATGAGCAGTTCTTC; CDR3aa: CASSSRGQTHNEQFF
v_gene: TRBV7-9; abundance: few; d_gene: .; len: 13; j_gene: TRBJ1-4; CDR3nt: TGTGCCAGCAGCCTGACGACTGAGGAAAAACTGTTTTTT; CDR3aa: CASSLTTEEKLFF
v_gene: TRBV20-1; abundance: few; d_gene: .; len: 15; j_gene: TRBJ1-3; CDR3nt: TGCAGTGCTAGTCATCCCTTAGGCTCTGGAAACACCATATATTTT; CDR3aa: CSASHPLGSGNTIYF
v_gene: TRBV6-1; abundance: .; d_gene: .; len: 15; j_gene: TRBJ1-1; CDR3nt: TGTGCCAGCACCCCCCGACAGGAGTTGAACACTGAAGCTTTCTTT; CDR3aa: CASTPRQELNTEAFF
v_gene: TRBV7-9; abundance: .; d_gene: TRBD2; len: 15; j_gene: TRBJ2-1; CDR3nt: TGTGCCAGCAGCGACGGGACTAGCGGGAGTAATGAGCAGTTCTTC; CDR3aa: CASSDGTSGSNEQFF
v_gene: TRBV6-1; abundance: many; d_gene: TRBD2; len: 19; j_gene: TRBJ2-1; CDR3nt: TGTGCCAGCAGTAAAACCGGGACTAGCGGTCCTAGCTCCTACAATGAGCAGTTCTTC; CDR3aa: CASSKTGTSGPSSYNEQFF
v_gene: TRBV5-4; abundance: few; d_gene: TRBD2; len: 16; j_gene: TRBJ2-3; CDR3nt: TGTGCCAGCAGCGGCGGGAGAGGGATTGGGTCAGATACGCAGTATTTT; CDR3aa: CASSGGRGIGSDTQYF
v_gene: TRBV7-2; abundance: many; d_gene: TRBD2; len: 14; j_gene: TRBJ2-7; CDR3nt: TGTGCCAGCAGCTTAGGGGGGAGGGCCTCCGAGCAGTACTTC; CDR3aa: CASSLGGRASEQYF
v_gene: TRBV6-5; abundance: few; d_gene: TRBD1; len: 15; j_gene: TRBJ1-5; CDR3nt: TGTGCCAGCAGTTACTCAGGGGGCAGCAATCAGCCCCAGCATTTT; CDR3aa: CASSYSGGSNQPQHF
v_gene: TRBV27; abundance: few; d_gene: TRBD2; len: 19; j_gene: TRBJ2-1; CDR3nt: TGTGCCAGCAGTCCTTGGACTAGCGGGAGTAATATAGAAGAGGATGAGCAGTTCTTC; CDR3aa: CASSPWTSGSNIEEDEQFF
v_gene: TRBV7-2; abundance: .; d_gene: .; len: 11; j_gene: TRBJ2-1; CDR3nt: TGTGCCAGCAGCTTAGCCAATGAGCAGATCTTC; CDR3aa: CASSLANEQIF
v_gene: TRBV19; abundance: few; d_gene: TRBD1; len: 14; j_gene: TRBJ1-2; CDR3nt: TGTGCCAGTAGTACCCCGGGACAGTCGTCTGGCTACACCTTC; CDR3aa: CASSTPGQSSGYTF